Following are 10 T cell receptor beta chains from one sample sequenced in a study of blood T cell repertoires in COVID-19. Repertoires were generated with immunoSEQ multiplex PCR, while TCRdb's copy carries only in-frame clones and drops some. The sample yields about 200,000 clones, about nine tenths seen once. Sequencing used peripheral blood. The receptor source for this set is a man aged 25-45 years who had recovered from COVID-19.

V is TRBV6-2 or TRBV6-3 and J is TRBJ1-5; possible D gene TRBD1, 6 bases. Germline values: CDR1 MNHEY, CDR2 SVGEGT. V was cut by 3 bases and J by 2 bases, with 17 bases left in between. This CDR3 is built from 17 residues. This chain's CDR3 is CASSYLAGVTRNQPQHF. CDR3 bases: TGTGCCAGCAGTTATCTGGCAGGGGTCACGCGCAATCAGCCCCAGCATTTT.

The V gene is TRBV12-3 or TRBV12-4, the J gene TRBJ1-2, with D unresolved. The CDR3 length is 12 residues. Between the trimmed V and J ends, which lost 2 bases and 8 bases, there was a span of 9 bases. CDR3 nucleotide sequence: TGTGCCAGCAGTTTACGTGGGAGAGGCTACACCTTC. The encoded protein is CASSLRGRGYTF.

The gene calls are TRBV5-1 and TRBJ1-4; 8 nucleotides match TRBD1. This CDR3 spans 15 amino acids. Germline V gene data show CDR1 as SGHRS and CDR2 as YFSETQ. The ends lost 4 bases at V and 0 bases at J; junction bases unmatched: 2. The CDR3 nucleotides read TGCGCCAGCAGCCCGGACAGGGCAACTAATGAAAAACTGTTTTTT. This encodes CASSPDRATNEKLFF.

The chain joins TRBV7-9 to TRBJ2-3, with 16 bases fitting TRBD2. This CDR3 spans 19 amino acids. CDR1 is SEHNR and CDR2 is FQNEAQ in the germline V gene (reference sequence). J lost 2 bases, V lost 6 bases, and 11 bases had no gene match. In nucleotides, the CDR3 is TGTGCCAGCAGTCAACCGGGACTAGCGGGGGGGATCGTCACAGATACGCAGTATTTT. Its protein is CASSQPGLAGGIVTDTQYF.

CDR3 sequence (DNA): TGTGCCAGCAGTTACTTACCAGACAGGAGCTCCTATAATTCACCCCTCCACTTT. Its protein product is CASSYLPDRSSYNSPLHF. This chain uses TRBV27 with TRBJ1-6; possible D gene TRBD1, 6 bases. The length of the CDR3 is 18 residues. V was cut by 4 bases and J by 0 bases, with 16 bases left in between. The germline V gene has CDR1 MNHEY and CDR2 SMNVEV (reference sequence).

The chain combines TRBV5-1 with TRBJ1-2; 7 nucleotides agree with TRBD1. The CDR3 extends over 13 amino acids. J lost 3 bases, V lost 4 bases, and 3 bases had no gene match. In germline, CDR1 is SGHRS, CDR2 YFSETQ. The CDR3, as DNA: TGCGCCAGCAGCGCCGGACAGGACTATGGCTACACCTTC. Its protein product is CASSAGQDYGYTF.

V and J are TRBV12-3 or TRBV12-4 and TRBJ1-1; D is undetermined. The CDR3 runs to 13 residues. Deletions cut 6 bases from V and 5 bases from J, with 13 bases between. CDR3 sequence: CASSSRRGTEAFF. In DNA form, the CDR3 reads TGTGCCAGCAGCAGCCGGAGAGGAACTGAAGCTTTCTTT.

The chain joins TRBV5-1 to TRBJ2-1, with 9 bases that match TRBD1. J was trimmed by 4 bases and V by 7 bases; bases with no gene match: 6. CDR3 size: 14 residues. Per the germline V gene, CDR1 is SGHRS and CDR2 is YFSETQ. CDR3 in amino acids: CASGGQGRYNEQFF. The CDR3, as DNA: TGCGCCAGCGGCGGACAGGGGCGATACAATGAGCAGTTCTTC.

V usage is TRBV27 and J usage is TRBJ2-7, with TRBD2 as a possible D gene (6 bases). V shed 3 bases and J shed 0 bases, with 9 bases lying between them. From germline, CDR1 is MNHEY and CDR2 SMNVEV (reference sequence). The CDR3 totals 14 residues. CDR3 sequence: CASSLGGPSYEQYF. Here the CDR3 DNA reads TGTGCCAGCAGTTTGGGGGGACCCTCCTACGAGCAGTACTTC.

The chain carries TRBV19 and TRBJ2-7; TRBD1 is a possible D gene (6 bases). The V end lost 3 bases, the J end lost 6 bases, and 12 bases lay between the germline ends. The CDR3 spans 13 residues. The germline V gene has CDR1 LNHDA and CDR2 SQIVND (reference sequence). The CDR3 nucleotides read TGTGCCAGTAGTATGGGGGCAGGGGTCGAGCAGTACTTC. Translation gives CASSMGAGVEQYF.